This T cell receptor beta chain was observed in a study of CD8 T cells in Susac syndrome. Whole-study context: At blood draw, Susac syndrome patients were therapy-naive, on corticosteroids, or on intravenous immunoglobulin alone. Points from the study as a whole: The study conceded that its TCR sequencing and HLA analysis involved relatively few individuals. The CD4+ T cell repertoires that were profiled in Susac syndrome showed no clonal expansion.

CDR1 SGHRS and CDR2 YFSETQ come from the germline V gene. V was shortened by 1 base and J by 3 bases, with 13 bases between the two germline ends. This CDR3 contains 15 residues. To note about this clonotype: Its antigen is as yet unknown.

Sequencing of TCR beta was undertaken in CD8+ and CD4+ T cells derived from blood. Random-hexamer reverse transcription was applied to roughly 0.5 to 1 ug RNA. From the immunoSEQ multiplex PCR reads, TCRdb called clonotypes with MiXCR, one entry per CDR3 protein. The table records about 94,000 distinct CDR3 sequences, 85% to 95% of them present only once. This sequence was found in a human donor with Susac syndrome. The sequencing sample was made of CD4+ T cells from PBMCs. The rearrangement links TRBV5-1 to TRBJ1-1; D unclear. CDR3 loop: CASSLTNQVDTEAFF. In DNA form, the CDR3 reads TGCGCCAGCAGCTTGACAAACCAGGTGGACACTGAAGCTTTCTTT.